A selection of T cell receptor beta chains follows, all from one sample in a study of tumour-infiltrating T cells in Burkitt lymphoma. Some clones are missing from TCRdb's copy, which holds only in-frame ones; the method was immunoSEQ multiplex PCR. The sample includes several hundred clones, about 90% seen only once; the top ten take 60% to 65%. Sample: tumor tissue. The source is a human donor with diffuse large B-cell lymphoma. CDR3s leave out the opening cysteine and the closing phenylalanine or tryptophan.

j_call v_call cdr3_aa
TRBJ2-6 TRBV21-1 ASRALVQQSRANVLT
TRBJ1-1 TRBV9 ASSEVRGTEAF
TRBJ2-7 TRBV5-1 ASSLQGGAYEQY
TRBJ2-2 TRBV11-1 ASSNRGINTGELF
TRBJ1-2 TRBV7-3 ASSRQGRGGYT
TRBJ1-2 TRBV9 ASSVDRNYGYT
TRBJ1-1 TRBV11-2 ASSLVQNTEAF
TRBJ1-6 TRBV5-4 ASSDKQGANSPLH
TRBJ1-5 TRBV4-1 ASSQAILLNQPQH
TRBJ1-4 TRBV6-1 ASSEGRGREKLF
TRBJ2-1 TRBV6-6 ALSGGRWDEQF
TRBJ1-5 TRBV7-2 ASSLDQGGQPQH
TRBJ2-7 TRBV4-1 ASSQADRTYEQY
TRBJ2-3 TRBV7-2 ASSVTTSGRIDTQY
TRBJ2-6 TRBV30 AWSVRRVAGANVLT
TRBJ1-1 TRBV7-9 EVRGTDTEAF
TRBJ2-1 TRBV15 ATSRGLAYEQF
TRBJ2-3 TRBV5-1 ASSLTSKIPDTQY
TRBJ1-6 TRBV6-5 ASSYDVKSSPLH
TRBJ1-4 TRBV29-1 SAKGDGEKLF
TRBJ1-2 TRBV2 ASRERQGVNYGYT
TRBJ1-1 TRBV4-3 ASSQAQGLNTEAF
TRBJ1-4 TRBV30 AWSWSWDEKLF
- TRBV5-1 ASSLGHPLSGGTYEQY
TRBJ2-5 TRBV11-3 ASSLEEGRETQY
TRBJ2-3 TRBV4-2 ASSQEALAGGPGLTDTQY
TRBJ2-7 TRBV6-1 ASSEKTGSLVSGQY
TRBJ2-3 TRBV2 ASRIAGSTDTQY
TRBJ2-5 TRBV5-5 ASSLEGSGGPRETQY
TRBJ1-5 TRBV30 AWSERHLRPQH
TRBJ1-2 TRBV29-1 SVEDTVGGYT
TRBJ1-1 TRBV30 AWSATSRG
TRBJ2-3 TRBV7-3 ASSLTVQNTQY
TRBJ2-3 TRBV6-5 ASSYRGASTDTQY
TRBJ2-1 TRBV4-3 ASSQVSGNEQF
TRBJ1-5 TRBV5-1 ASRSGPGGDQPQH
TRBJ1-2 TRBV5-1 ASREGGMGNYGYT
TRBJ1-1 TRBV4-2 ASSHYRDTEAF
TRBJ1-1 TRBV7-2 ASSSRVGTGNTEAF
TRBJ2-3 TRBV9 ASSVAALGTDTQY
TRBJ2-3 TRBV6-6 ASSSFGQSTDTQY
TRBJ2-1 TRBV9 ASGGRGHNEQF
TRBJ2-1 TRBV5-6 ASSPGLADYNEQF
TRBJ2-7 TRBV11-3 ASSLGRRIRSYEQY
TRBJ1-1 TRBV5-8 ASSQGTGYNTEAF
TRBJ1-6 TRBV6-6 ASSPSFALH
TRBJ1-1 TRBV10-3 AISVRVNTEAF
TRBJ2-2 TRBV25-1 ASRGIGELF
TRBJ1-2 TRBV20-1 SARDNYGYT
TRBJ1-6 TRBV7-9 ASSSHLGVGSPLH
TRBJ2-7 TRBV2 ASRAGVSSYEQY
TRBJ2-7 TRBV30 ACLLGEPSYEQY
TRBJ1-1 TRBV29-1 SVLSGNTEAF
TRBJ1-2 TRBV5-1 ASSLGGTNRQGGYGYT
TRBJ2-5 TRBV6-5 ASTEGRRGWETQY
TRBJ2-3 TRBV9 ASSPRFTTDTQY
TRBJ1-2 TRBV2 ASSLRQAIT
TRBJ1-1 TRBV14 ASSQEFVGITEAF
TRBJ1-6 TRBV6-5 ASSDREAVSPLH
TRBJ1-2 TRBV27 ASSPRGGYGYT